Below are 3 T cell receptor beta chains sequenced from a single sample in a study of STAT3 mutations in large granular lymphocyte leukemia. Overall study results and limits: Every T-LGLL patient had at least one immunodominant TCRbeta clonotype.

These receptors have no known antigen. Assay used: immunoSEQ multiplex PCR; TCRdb lists only in-frame clones, some missing. Among about 39,000 clones listed, 81% were seen once. Sequenced input: PBMCs. The receptors stem from a human donor with T large granular lymphocyte leukemia. Some clones in this sample may be carry-over from other donors' samples.

There are a few counts of this clone. The V call is TRBV6-6, the J call TRBJ1-5, with TRBD1 as a possible D gene (5 bases). V lost 5 bases to trimming and J lost 5 bases, with 16 bases between them. The length of the CDR3 is 15 residues. CDR1 is MNHNY and CDR2 is SVGAGI in the germline V gene (reference sequence). The CDR3 nucleotides are TGTGCCAGCAGTCACGACAGACGGATCGATCAGCCCCAGCATTTT. The encoded protein is CASSHDRRIDQPQHF.

The V gene is TRBV15, the J gene TRBJ2-3, with D uncertain. The germline V gene encodes CDR1 LNHNV and CDR2 YYDKDF (reference sequence). The length of the CDR3 is 13 residues. V lost 7 bases and J lost 3, with 11 bases in between. In DNA, the CDR3 is TGTGCCACCACTCCCTTCCAGACAGATACGCAGTATTTT. It translates to CATTPFQTDTQYF.

J is TRBJ1-3 and V is TRBV9; 9 positions match TRBD1. The germline gives CDR1 SGDLS, CDR2 YYNGEE. This CDR3 has 16 amino acids. V lost 0 bases to trimming and J lost 4 bases; unmatched junction nucleotides: 5. The DNA of the CDR3 is TGTGCCAGCAGCGTAGAGGGGACAGGGTCCGGAAACACCATATATTTT. This encodes CASSVEGTGSGNTIYF.